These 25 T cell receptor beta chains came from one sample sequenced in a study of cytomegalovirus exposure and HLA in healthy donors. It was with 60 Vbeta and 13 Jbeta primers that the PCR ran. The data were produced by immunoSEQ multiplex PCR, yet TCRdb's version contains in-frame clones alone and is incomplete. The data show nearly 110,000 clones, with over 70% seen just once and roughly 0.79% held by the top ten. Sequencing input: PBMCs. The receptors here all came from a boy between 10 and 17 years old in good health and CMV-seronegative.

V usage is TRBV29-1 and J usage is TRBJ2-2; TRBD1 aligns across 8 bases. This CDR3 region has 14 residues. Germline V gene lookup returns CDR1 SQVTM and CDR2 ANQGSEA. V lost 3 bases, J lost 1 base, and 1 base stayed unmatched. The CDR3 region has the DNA TGCAGCGTTGACGACAGGGGGAACACCGGGGAGCTGTTTTTT. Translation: CSVDDRGNTGELFF.

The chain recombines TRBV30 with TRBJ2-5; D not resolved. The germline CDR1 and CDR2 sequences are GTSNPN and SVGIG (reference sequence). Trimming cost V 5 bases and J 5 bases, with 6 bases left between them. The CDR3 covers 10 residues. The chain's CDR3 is CAWVAETQYF. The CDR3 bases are TGTGCCTGGGTGGCCGAGACCCAGTACTTC.

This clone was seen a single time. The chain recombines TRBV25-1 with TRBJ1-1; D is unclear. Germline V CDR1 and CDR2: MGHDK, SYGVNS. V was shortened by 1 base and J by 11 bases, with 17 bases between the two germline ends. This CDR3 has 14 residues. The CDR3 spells CASSESKAPGWAFF. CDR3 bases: TGTGCCAGCAGTGAATCTAAGGCCCCCGGGTGGGCTTTCTTT.

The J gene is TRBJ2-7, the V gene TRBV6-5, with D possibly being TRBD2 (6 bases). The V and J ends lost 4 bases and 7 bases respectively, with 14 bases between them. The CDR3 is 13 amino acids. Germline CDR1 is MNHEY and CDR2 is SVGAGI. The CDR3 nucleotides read TGTGCCAGCAGTTCTCCTTTGGGGGGTGAGCAGTACTTC. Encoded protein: CASSSPLGGEQYF.

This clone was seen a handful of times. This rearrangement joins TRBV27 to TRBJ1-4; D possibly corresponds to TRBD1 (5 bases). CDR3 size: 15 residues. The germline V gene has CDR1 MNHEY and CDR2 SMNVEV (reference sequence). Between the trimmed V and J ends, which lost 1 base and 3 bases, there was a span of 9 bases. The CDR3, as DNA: TGTGCCAGCAGTTTATTCTGGGGGGCTAATGAAAAACTGTTTTTT. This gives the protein CASSLFWGANEKLFF.

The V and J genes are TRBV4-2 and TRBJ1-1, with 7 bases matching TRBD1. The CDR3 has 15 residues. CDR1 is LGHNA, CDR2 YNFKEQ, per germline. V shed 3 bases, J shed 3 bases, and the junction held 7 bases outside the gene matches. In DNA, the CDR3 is TGTGCCAGCAGCCACACCCCCAGGGGGGACACTGAAGCTTTCTTT. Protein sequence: CASSHTPRGDTEAFF.

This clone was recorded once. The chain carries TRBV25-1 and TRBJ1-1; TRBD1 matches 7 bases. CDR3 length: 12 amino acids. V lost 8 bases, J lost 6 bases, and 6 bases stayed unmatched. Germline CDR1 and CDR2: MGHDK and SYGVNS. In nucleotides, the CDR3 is TGTGCCAGCGAAGGACAGGCCCCTGAAGCTTTCTTT. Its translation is CASEGQAPEAFF.

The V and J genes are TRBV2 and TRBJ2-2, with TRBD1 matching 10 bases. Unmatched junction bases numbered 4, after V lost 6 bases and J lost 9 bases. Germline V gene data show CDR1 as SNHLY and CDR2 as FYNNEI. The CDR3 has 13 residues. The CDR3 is CASRGQGLRELFF. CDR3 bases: TGTGCCAGCAGGGGACAGGGGCTGCGGGAGCTGTTTTTT.

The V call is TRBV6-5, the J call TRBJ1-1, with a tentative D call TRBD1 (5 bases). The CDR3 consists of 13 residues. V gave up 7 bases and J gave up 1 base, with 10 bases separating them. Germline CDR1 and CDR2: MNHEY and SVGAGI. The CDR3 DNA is TGTGCCAGCACCTCCGGGGGGAACACTGAAGCTTTCTTT. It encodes CASTSGGNTEAFF.

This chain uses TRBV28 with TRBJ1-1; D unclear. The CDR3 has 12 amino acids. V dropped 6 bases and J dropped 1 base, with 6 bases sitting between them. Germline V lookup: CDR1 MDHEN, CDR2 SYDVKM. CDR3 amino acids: CASRNGNTEAFF. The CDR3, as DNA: TGTGCCAGCAGGAACGGGAACACTGAAGCTTTCTTT.

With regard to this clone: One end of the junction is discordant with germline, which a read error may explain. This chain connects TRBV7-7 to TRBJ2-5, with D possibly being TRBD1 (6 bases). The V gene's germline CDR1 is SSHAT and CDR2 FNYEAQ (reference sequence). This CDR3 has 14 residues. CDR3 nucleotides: TGTGCTAGCAGCTTAGGACAGTTTTCAGAGACCCAGTACTTC. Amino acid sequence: CASSLGQFSETQYF.

CDR3 nucleotide sequence: TGTGCCTGGAGTGTACCTGGGGGGGCGTATGAAAAACTGTTTTTT. Amino acid sequence: CAWSVPGGAYEKLFF. The chain joins TRBV30 to TRBJ1-4; the D gene is possibly TRBD1 (6 bases). V lost 0 bases, J lost 6 bases, and 14 bases lay in between. Germline values: CDR1 GTSNPN, CDR2 SVGIG (reference sequence). The CDR3 runs 15 residues. The complete variable domain, with remaining parts taken from reference TRBV30 and TRBJ1-4, reads SQTIHQWPATLVQPVGSPLSLECTVEGTSNPNLYWYRQAAGRGLQLLFYSVGIGQISSEVPQNLSASRPQDRQFILSSKKLLLSDSGFYLCAWSVPGGAYEKLFFGSGTQLSVL.

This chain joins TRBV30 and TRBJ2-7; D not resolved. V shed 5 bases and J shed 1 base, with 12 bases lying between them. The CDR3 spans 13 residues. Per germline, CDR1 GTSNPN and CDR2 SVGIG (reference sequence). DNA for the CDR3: TGTGCCTGGTCTTGGGCAGGATCCTACGAGCAGTACTTC. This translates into CAWSWAGSYEQYF.

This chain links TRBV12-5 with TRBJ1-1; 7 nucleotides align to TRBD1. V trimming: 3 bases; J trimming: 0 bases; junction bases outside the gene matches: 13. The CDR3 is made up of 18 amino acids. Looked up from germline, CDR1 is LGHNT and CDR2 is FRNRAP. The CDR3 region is CASGFRFGQGEMNTEAFF. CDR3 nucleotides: TGTGCTAGTGGTTTCAGATTCGGGCAGGGGGAAATGAACACTGAAGCTTTCTTT.

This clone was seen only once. The CDR3, as DNA: TGCGCCAGCAGCCAAGAAATACACAGAAGAAGCGGGGAGCTGTTTTTT. Amino acid sequence: CASSQEIHRRSGELFF. The J gene is TRBJ2-2, the V gene TRBV4-3; D is uncertain. Trimming took off 0 bases at V and 7 bases at J, with 15 bases between the two ends. CDR3 size: 16 residues. The V gene's germline CDR1 is LGHNA and CDR2 YSLEER.

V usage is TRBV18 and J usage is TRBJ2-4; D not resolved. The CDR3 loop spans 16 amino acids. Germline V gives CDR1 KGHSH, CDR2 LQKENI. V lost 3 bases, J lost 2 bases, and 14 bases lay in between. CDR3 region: CASSPLRGDSKNIQYF. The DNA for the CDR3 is TGTGCCAGCTCACCCTTGAGAGGTGATTCCAAAAACATTCAGTACTTC.

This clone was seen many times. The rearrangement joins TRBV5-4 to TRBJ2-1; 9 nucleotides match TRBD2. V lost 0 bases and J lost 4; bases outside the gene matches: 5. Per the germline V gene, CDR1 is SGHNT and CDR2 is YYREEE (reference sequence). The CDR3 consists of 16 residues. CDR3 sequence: CASSLGGAGGYNEQFF. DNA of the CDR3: TGTGCCAGCAGCTTGGGCGGAGCGGGAGGATACAATGAGCAGTTCTTC. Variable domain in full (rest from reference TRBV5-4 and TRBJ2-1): ETGVTQSPTHLIKTRGQQVTLRCSSQSGHNTVSWYQQALGQGPQFIFQYYREEENGRGNFPPRFSGLQFPNYSSELNVNALELDDSALYLCASSLGGAGGYNEQFFGPGTRLTVL.

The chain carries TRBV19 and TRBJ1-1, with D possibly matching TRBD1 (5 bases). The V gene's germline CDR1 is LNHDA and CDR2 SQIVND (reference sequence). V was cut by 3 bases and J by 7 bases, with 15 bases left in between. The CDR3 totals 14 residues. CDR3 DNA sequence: TGTGCCAGTAGTATTAGTAAGGGGCCCTTTGAAGCTTTCTTT. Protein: CASSISKGPFEAFF.

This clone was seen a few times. CDR3 sequence: CASTRTGSRGTEAFF. CDR3 in DNA: TGTGCCAGCACCCGGACAGGGAGCCGGGGCACTGAAGCTTTCTTT. The chain joins TRBV28 to TRBJ1-1, with 8 bases aligning to TRBD1. In germline, CDR1 is MDHEN, CDR2 SYDVKM. The CDR3 runs to 15 residues. The junction had 11 bases not matched to a gene; V was cut back by 7 bases and J by 4 bases.

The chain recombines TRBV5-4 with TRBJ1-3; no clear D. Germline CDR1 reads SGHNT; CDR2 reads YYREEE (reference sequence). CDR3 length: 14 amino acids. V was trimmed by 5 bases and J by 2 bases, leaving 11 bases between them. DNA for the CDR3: TGTGCCAGCAGAGTGGACGGGGCTGGAAACACCATATATTTT. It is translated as CASRVDGAGNTIYF.

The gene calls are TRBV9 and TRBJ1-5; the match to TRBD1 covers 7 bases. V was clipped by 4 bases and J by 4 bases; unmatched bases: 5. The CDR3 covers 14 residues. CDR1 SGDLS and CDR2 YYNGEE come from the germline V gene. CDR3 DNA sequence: TGTGCCAGCAGCTCCGGGACAGATAATCAGCCCCAGCATTTT. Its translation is CASSSGTDNQPQHF.

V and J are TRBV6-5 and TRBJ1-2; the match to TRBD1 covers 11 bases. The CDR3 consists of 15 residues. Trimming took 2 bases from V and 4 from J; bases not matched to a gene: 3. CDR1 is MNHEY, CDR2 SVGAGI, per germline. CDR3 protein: CASSYGTGGPYGYTF. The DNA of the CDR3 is TGTGCCAGCAGTTACGGGACAGGGGGTCCCTATGGCTACACCTTC.

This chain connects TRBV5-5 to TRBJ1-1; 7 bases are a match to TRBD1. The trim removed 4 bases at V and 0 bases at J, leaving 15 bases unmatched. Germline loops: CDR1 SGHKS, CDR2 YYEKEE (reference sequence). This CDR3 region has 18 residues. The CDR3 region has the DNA TGTGCCAGCAGCAGTCTCCGGACAGGTACGTTCATGAACACTGAAGCTTTCTTT. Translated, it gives CASSSLRTGTFMNTEAFF.

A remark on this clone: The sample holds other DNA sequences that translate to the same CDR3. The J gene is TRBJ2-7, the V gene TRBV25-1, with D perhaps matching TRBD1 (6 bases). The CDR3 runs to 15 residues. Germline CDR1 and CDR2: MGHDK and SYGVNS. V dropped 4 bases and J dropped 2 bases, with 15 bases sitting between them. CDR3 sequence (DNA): TGTGCCAGCAGTGGGGGGCAGGGGTTCCCCTACGAGCAGTACTTC. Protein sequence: CASSGGQGFPYEQYF.

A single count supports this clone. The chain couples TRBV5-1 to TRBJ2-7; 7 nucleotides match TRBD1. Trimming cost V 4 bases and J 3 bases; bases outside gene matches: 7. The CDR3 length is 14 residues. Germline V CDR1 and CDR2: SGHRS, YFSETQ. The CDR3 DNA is TGCGCCAGCAGCAGGACAGGTTCCAACTACGAGCAGTACTTC. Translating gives CASSRTGSNYEQYF.